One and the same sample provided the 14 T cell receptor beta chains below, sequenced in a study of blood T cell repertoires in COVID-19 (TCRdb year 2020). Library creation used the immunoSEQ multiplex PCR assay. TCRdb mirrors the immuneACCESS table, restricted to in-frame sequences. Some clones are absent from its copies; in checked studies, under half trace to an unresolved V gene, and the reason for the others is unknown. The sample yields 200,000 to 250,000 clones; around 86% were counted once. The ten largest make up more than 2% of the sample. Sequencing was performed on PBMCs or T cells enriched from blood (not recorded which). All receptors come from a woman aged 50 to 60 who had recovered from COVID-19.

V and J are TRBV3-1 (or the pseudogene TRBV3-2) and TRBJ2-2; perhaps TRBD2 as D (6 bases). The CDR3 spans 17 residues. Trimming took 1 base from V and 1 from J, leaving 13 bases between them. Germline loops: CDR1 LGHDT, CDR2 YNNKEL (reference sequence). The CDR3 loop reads CASSQVGLTLNTGELFF. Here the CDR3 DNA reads TGTGCCAGCAGCCAAGTTGGACTAACCCTGAACACCGGGGAGCTGTTTTTT.

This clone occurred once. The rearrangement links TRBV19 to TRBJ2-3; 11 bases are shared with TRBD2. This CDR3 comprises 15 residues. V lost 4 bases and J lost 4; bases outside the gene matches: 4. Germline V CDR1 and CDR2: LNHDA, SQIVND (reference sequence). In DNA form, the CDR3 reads TGTGCCAGTAGTAGACTGACTAGCGGGGCAGATACGCAGTATTTT. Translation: CASSRLTSGADTQYF.

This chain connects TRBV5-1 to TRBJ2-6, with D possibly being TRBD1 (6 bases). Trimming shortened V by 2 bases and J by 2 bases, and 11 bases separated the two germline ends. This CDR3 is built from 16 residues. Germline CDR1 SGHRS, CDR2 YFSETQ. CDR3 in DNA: TGCGCCAGCAGCTTCCGAGGGGGTACTGGGGCCAACGTCCTGACTTTC. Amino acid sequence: CASSFRGGTGANVLTF.

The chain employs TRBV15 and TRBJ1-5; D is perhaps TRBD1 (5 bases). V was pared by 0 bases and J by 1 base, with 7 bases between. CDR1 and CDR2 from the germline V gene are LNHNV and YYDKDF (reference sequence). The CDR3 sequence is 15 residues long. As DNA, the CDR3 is TGTGCCACCAGCAGAGACAGGGTGAGCAATCAGCCCCAGCATTTT. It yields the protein CATSRDRVSNQPQHF.

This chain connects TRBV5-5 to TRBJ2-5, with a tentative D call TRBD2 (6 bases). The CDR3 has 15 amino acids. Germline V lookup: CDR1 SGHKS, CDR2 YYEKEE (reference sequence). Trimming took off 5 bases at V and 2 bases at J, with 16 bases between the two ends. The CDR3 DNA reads TGTGCCAGCAGGAATGAAGGGAGCGGGCAAGAGACCCAGTACTTC. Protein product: CASRNEGSGQETQYF.

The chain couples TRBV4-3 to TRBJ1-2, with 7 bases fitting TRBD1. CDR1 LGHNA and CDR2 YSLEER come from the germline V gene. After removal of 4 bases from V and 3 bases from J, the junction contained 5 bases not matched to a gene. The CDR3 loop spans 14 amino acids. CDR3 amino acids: CASSRGQVDYGYTF. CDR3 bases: TGCGCCAGCAGCCGAGGACAGGTAGACTATGGCTACACCTTC.

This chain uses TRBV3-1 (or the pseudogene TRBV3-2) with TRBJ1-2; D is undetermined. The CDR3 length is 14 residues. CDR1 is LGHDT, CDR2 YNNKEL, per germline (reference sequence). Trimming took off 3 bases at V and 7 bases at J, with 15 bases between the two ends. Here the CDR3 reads CASSQSPAGGGYTF. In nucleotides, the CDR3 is TGTGCCAGCAGCCAGAGCCCCGCGGGCGGTGGCTACACCTTC.

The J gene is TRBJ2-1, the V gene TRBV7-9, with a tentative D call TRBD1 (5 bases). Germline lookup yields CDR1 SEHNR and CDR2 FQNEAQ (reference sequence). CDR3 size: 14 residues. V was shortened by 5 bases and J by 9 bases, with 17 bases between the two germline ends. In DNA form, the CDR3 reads TGTGCCAGCAGCCCGACGGCCAGGGTGGGTGAGCAGTTCTTC. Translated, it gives CASSPTARVGEQFF. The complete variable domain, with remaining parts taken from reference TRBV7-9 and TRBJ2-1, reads DTGVSQNPRHKITKRGQNVTFRCDPISEHNRLYWYRQTLGQGPEFLTYFQNEAQLEKSRLLSDRFSAERPKGSFSTLEIQRTEQGDSAMYLCASSPTARVGEQFFGPGTRLTVL.

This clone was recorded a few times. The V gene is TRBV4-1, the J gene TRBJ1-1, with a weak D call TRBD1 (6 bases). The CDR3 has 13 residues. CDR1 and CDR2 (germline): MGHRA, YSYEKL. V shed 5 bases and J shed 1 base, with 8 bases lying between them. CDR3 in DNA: TGCGCCAGCAGCTTGACAGGGAACACTGAAGCTTTCTTT. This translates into CASSLTGNTEAFF.

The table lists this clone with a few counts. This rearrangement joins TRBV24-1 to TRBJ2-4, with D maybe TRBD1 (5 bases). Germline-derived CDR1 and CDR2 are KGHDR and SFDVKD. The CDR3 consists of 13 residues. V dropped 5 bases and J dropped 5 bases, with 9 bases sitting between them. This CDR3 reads CATSGQTENIQYF. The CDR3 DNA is TGTGCCACCAGTGGGCAGACAGAAAACATTCAGTACTTC.

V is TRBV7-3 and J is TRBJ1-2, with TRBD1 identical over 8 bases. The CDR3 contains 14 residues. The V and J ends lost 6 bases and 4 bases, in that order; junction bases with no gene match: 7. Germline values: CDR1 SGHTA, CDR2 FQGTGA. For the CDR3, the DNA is TGTGCCAGCAGGTCTGACAGGGGCACCTATGGCTACACCTTC. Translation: CASRSDRGTYGYTF.

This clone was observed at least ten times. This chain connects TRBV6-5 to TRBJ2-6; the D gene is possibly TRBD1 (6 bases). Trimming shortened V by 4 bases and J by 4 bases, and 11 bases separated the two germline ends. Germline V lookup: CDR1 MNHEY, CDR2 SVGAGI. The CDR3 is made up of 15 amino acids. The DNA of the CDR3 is TGTGCCAGCAGTTTGGACAGTTCAGGGGCCAACGTCCTGACTTTC. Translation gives CASSLDSSGANVLTF.

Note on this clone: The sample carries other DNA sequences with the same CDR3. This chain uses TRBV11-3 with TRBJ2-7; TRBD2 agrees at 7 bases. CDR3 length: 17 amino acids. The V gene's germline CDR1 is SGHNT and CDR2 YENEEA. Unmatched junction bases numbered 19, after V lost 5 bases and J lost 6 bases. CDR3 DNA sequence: TGTGCCAGCAGCCCTCGTGGGGTAGGCGGGGGAGCGGTCGAGCAGTACTTC. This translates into CASSPRGVGGGAVEQYF. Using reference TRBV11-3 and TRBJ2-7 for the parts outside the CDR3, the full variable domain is EAGVVQSPRYKIIEKKQPVAFWCNPISGHNTLYWYLQNLGQGPELLIRYENEEAVDDSQLPKDRFSAERLKGVDSTLKIQPAELGDSAVYLCASSPRGVGGGAVEQYFGPGTRLTVT.

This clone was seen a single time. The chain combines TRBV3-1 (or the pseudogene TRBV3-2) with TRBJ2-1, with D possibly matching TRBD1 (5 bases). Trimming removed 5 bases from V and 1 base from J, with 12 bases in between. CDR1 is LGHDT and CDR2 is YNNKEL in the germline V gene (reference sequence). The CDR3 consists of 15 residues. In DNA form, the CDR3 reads TGTGCCAGCAGCTCCGCAGGGATATCCTACAATGAGCAGTTCTTC. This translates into CASSSAGISYNEQFF.